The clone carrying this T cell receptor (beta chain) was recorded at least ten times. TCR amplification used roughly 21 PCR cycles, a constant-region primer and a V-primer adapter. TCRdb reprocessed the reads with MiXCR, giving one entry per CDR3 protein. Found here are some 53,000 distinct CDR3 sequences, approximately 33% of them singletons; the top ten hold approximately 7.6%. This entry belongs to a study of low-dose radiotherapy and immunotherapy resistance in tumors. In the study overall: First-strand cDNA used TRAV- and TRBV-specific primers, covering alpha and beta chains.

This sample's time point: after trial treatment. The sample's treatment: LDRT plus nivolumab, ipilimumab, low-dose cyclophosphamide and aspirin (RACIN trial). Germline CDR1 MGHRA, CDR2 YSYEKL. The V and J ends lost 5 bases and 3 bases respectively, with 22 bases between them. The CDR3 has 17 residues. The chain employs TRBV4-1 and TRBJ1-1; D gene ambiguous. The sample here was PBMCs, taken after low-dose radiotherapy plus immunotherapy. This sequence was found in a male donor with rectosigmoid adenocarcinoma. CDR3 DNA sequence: TGCGCCAGCAGCGACCTTGGGAAATATGGGAAGGACACTGAAGCTTTCTTT. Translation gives CASSDLGKYGKDTEAFF.